The entry that follows covers one T cell receptor beta chain sequence. Its antigen is not identified. The CDR3 totals 14 residues. With V trimmed by 4 bases and J by 4 bases, 6 bases remained unmatched. CDR1 and CDR2 (germline): MNHNY, SVGAGI (reference sequence). TCRdb's table, derived via immunoSEQ multiplex PCR, lists solely in-frame clones and lacks some. The profile shows nearly 95,000 clones, about 93% of them singletons. This sample is drawn from a study of graft-versus-host responses after intestinal transplantation. Overall study: Multivisceral, liver-intestinal, or isolated intestinal transplants were given to recipients. Recipients uniformly received anti-thymocyte globulin induction, followed by tacrolimus and steroids for roughly 3 years.

Notes on the study in general: Detection of GvH clones occurred in recipient marrow, and some had their first appearance in ileum or blood. Individuals carrying graft-donor T cell macrochimerism showed high graft-versus-host to host-versus-graft clonal ratios in allografts.

The sample in question was unstimulated CD8+ T cells sorted from spleen or lymph node cells, obtained before intestinal transplant. This TCR was sampled from a human donor who received an intestinal transplant. The chain uses TRBV6-6 and TRBJ1-1; 7 bases line up with TRBD1. CDR3 amino acids: CASSSTGLGTEAFF. In DNA form, the CDR3 reads TGTGCCAGCAGTTCGACAGGGTTGGGCACTGAAGCTTTCTTT.